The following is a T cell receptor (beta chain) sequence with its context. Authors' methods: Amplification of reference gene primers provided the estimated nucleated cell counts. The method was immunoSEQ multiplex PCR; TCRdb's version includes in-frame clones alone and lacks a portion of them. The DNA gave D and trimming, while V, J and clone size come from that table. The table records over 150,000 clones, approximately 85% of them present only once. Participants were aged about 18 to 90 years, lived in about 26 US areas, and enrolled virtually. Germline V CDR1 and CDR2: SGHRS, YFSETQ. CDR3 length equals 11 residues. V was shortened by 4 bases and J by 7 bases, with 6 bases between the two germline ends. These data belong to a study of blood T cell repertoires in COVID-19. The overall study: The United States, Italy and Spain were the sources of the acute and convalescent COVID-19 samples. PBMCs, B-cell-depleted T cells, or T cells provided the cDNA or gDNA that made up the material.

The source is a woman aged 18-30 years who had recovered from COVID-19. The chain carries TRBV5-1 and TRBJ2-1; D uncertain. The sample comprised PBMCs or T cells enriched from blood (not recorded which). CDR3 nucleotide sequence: TGCGCCAGCAGCACCAGTAATGAGCAGTTCTTC. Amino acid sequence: CASSTSNEQFF. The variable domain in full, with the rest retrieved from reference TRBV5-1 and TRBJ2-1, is KAGVTQTPRYLIKTRGQQVTLSCSPISGHRSVSWYQQTPGQGLQFLFEYFSETQRNKGNFPGRFSGRQFSNSRSEMNVSTLELGDSALYLCASSTSNEQFFGPGTRLTVL.